This T cell receptor beta chain was profiled in a study of T cells after yellow fever vaccination (dated by TCRdb to about 2019). The study in broad terms: The SMART-Seq v4 Ultra Low Input RNA kit was used to prepare libraries from fractions with low cell numbers. To follow T-cell clones before and after both primary and booster YFV17D yellow fever vaccination, bulk TCR alpha and beta repertoires underwent longitudinal sequencing. The cohort comprised two healthy male donors, one aged 18 to 30 and one aged 30 to 40 years. Blood was collected at multiple timepoints before and after primary and secondary immunization, and bulk PBMC replicates and cell subsets were isolated.

TCR cDNA was synthesized by 5'RACE template switching, through which a universal primer site and unique molecular identifiers were introduced. Priming of cDNA synthesis was performed from both the TCR alpha and TCR beta constant segments. Library amplification involved two PCR steps, and the second step added sample barcodes and sequencing adapters. Libraries were sequenced on Illumina HiSeq 2500 (2x100 bp) or NovaSeq (2x150 bp). On the study's bioinformatics: MIGEC handled demultiplexing of reads and collapsing into UMI consensus sequences, while MiXCR performed V(D)J alignment. Vaccine-responding clonotypes were identified with edgeR using replicate PBMC samples, with FDR below 0.01 and a log2 fold change above 5 up to day 15 being required. CD4 or CD8 identity was assigned to each bulk clonotype according to whether the clonotype was present at higher abundance in the sequenced CD4 repertoire or the sequenced CD8 repertoire. TCRdb reprocessing: public reads trimmed at Q25 with fastp, clones called with MiXCR, in-frame beta chains kept. Identical CDR3 protein sequences are pooled into one entry, listed with their most common genes and DNA. TCRdb, not the authors, supplied the V and J calls. The sample table lists under 550,000 distinct CDR3 sequences, around a fifth of them with a count of one. The top ten constitute around 17% of the sample.

V is clipped by 2 bases and J by 3 bases, and the sequence between their germline boundaries is 13 bases long. CDR1 and CDR2 were assigned from the germline V gene as KGHDR and SFDVKD. The CDR3 goes from the cysteine to the phenylalanine over 16 residues. CDR3 DNA only is kept here, 48 bases in frame from base 1. The paper as a whole reports these results and caveats: The secondary T-cell response was weaker than the primary response but faster, peaking on day 5 instead of day 15. Because only a couple of donors were included in the study, the extent to which the findings can be generalized is limited. FACS-sorted repertoires could contain abundant contaminating clonotypes from the bulk population, so computational filtering was required. A small share of clonotypes was detected in both CD4 and CD8 compartments, with the overlap likely arising from convergent recombination. After the booster, most of the clones that had expanded following primary vaccination were detected again (roughly 96% of CD4 and 80% to 90% of CD8), which suggests that memory was broadly maintained.

Points on this clonotype: Its recognized antigen is unknown. No clone much larger than this one lies a single base away; base qualities are absent.

According to the study, the label for this sample's treatment or condition signals: live attenuated yellow fever vaccine strain. At each blood-draw timepoint, two biological replicates of bulk PBMCs were collected. PBMCs were isolated from peripheral blood using a standard Ficoll-Paque protocol. RNA was extracted with TriZol from bulk PBMCs, CD4 and CD8 fractions, and dextramer-positive and dextramer-negative fractions. Sequenced material: PBMCs, taken around 3 weeks after the first yellow fever vaccination. The sequence was obtained from a man aged 18 to 29 who received the YFV17D yellow fever vaccine. This receptor chain uses TRBV24-1 and TRBJ2-1; possibly the D gene is TRBD1, per 6 matching bases. In nucleotides, the sequence is TGTGCCACCAGTGATTCCGCCTCGGACAGCTACAATGAGCAGTTCTTC. This translates into CATSDSASDSYNEQFF.